This TCR beta chain derives from a study of shared clonotypes between healthy human individuals. The CDR3 loop spans 15 amino acids. V shed 2 bases, J shed 1 base, and the junction held 4 bases outside the gene matches. The germline V gene has CDR1 KGHSH and CDR2 LQKENI. Study processing details: ImmunoSEQ gave junction-only sequences without quality scores, so filtering differed. Produced via immunoSEQ multiplex PCR; TCRdb's table is partial and in-frame only. The V and J calls and clone size come from that table; D and trimming were worked out from the DNA. This table holds more than 2 million clones, 85% to 95% found once. Points on this clone: Its cognate antigen is unknown. This sample also contains other DNA sequences that code for the same CDR3.

None of the donors, who were healthy HIV-negative adults, had recently had acute infections or vaccinations. Study-wide results and caveats: Across a few donors, naive CD4 shared roughly 5%, naive CD8 about 3.2%, memory CD4 2% to 2.5%, memory CD8 about 0.4%.

This TCR was sampled from a man between 18 and 29 years old in good health. The specimen was naive CD4+ T cells sorted from blood. The subset: CD45RA+ positively selected. V usage is TRBV18 and J usage is TRBJ2-7, with TRBD2 matching over 8 bases. This chain's CDR3 is CASSPSSGGSYEQYF. The CDR3 coding sequence is TGTGCCAGCTCACCATCAAGCGGGGGATCCTACGAGCAGTACTTC. The full variable domain, completed using reference TRBV18 and TRBJ2-7, is NAGVMQNPRHLVRRRGQEARLRCSPMKGHSHVYWYRQLPEEGLKFMVYLQKENIIDESGMPKERFSAEFPKEGPSILRIQQVVRGDSAAYFCASSPSSGGSYEQYFGPGTRLTVT.